The source of this TCR beta chain is a study of OX40 agonist ivuxolimab in advanced cancers. Study-wide background: Of the participants, over 30% had some prior anti-PD-1, anti-PD-L1 or anti-CTLA-4 therapy, which was allowed. One patient with hepatocellular carcinoma and two with cutaneous melanoma, three in all, had partial responses.

Assay used: immunoSEQ multiplex PCR; TCRdb lists only in-frame clones, some missing. Of fewer than 85,000 clones detected, over 80% appear once; the ten largest clones hold approximately 11%. The CDR3 sequence is 16 residues long. Germline CDR1 is SGHDT and CDR2 is YYEEEE. Between the trimmed V and J ends, which lost 0 bases and 2 bases, there was a span of 13 bases. Sequencing used CD4+ or CD8+ T cells sorted from blood, obtained in a trial of the OX40 agonist ivuxolimab. The chain uses TRBV5-6 and TRBJ2-3; D is possibly TRBD1 (6 bases). The sequence derives from an adult with an advanced solid tumor such as melanoma, head and neck, liver or kidney cancer. CDR3 nucleotide sequence: TGTGCCAGCAGCTTGGGGTCCAGGGGAGCCACAGATACGCAGTATTTT. This translates into CASSLGSRGATDTQYF.